Each of the 10 T cell receptor beta chains below was sequenced from the same sample in a study of response to subunit inactivated influenza vaccine. TCRdb re-derived calls from the RT-PCR reads in MiXCR, one entry per CDR3 protein. The table shows about 780,000 distinct CDR3 sequences, with about a fifth occurring only once. Specimen: PBMCs from blood, collected more than 4 days after vaccination. The source is a middle-aged man who received an inactivated influenza vaccine.

The chain uses TRBV29-1 and TRBJ2-1, with TRBD2 identical over 9 bases. Trimming at V came to 6 bases and at J to 10 bases, leaving 13 bases not matched to a gene. The CDR3 has 14 residues. Germline V CDR1 and CDR2: SQVTM, ANQGSEA. The CDR3, as DNA: TGCAGCGTCATCCGGAGGCGGGGGGGCCAGGAGCAGTTCTTC. It codes for CSVIRRRGGQEQFF.

The V and J genes are TRBV9 and TRBJ1-1; D is possibly TRBD1 (5 bases). Between the trimmed V and J ends, which lost 4 bases and 0 bases, there was a span of 10 bases. The CDR3 has 14 residues. The V gene's germline CDR1 is SGDLS and CDR2 YYNGEE. This chain's CDR3 is CASSTSTVNTEAFF. The CDR3 DNA follows: TGTGCCAGCAGCACATCGACAGTGAACACTGAAGCTTTCTTT.

The V call is TRBV5-6, the J call TRBJ2-1; D unclear. The CDR3 covers 16 residues. V lost 2 bases, J lost 9 bases, and 21 bases lay in between. Germline V gives CDR1 SGHDT, CDR2 YYEEEE. The CDR3 DNA sequence: TGTGCCAGCAGCTTATTCGAGACCGCCTACATCCTTGAGCAGTTCTTC. It codes for CASSLFETAYILEQFF.

This clonotype has just a few counts. This chain joins TRBV28 and TRBJ1-2; D perhaps matches TRBD1 (5 bases). Germline V gives CDR1 MDHEN, CDR2 SYDVKM. The V gene lost 3 bases and the J gene lost 2 bases, with 16 bases spanning the gap. The CDR3 extends over 16 amino acids. CDR3 loop: CASSFPSGRANYGYTF. The CDR3, as DNA: TGTGCCAGCAGTTTCCCGAGCGGCAGGGCGAACTATGGCTACACCTTC.

This clonotype has more than one count but fewer than ten. The J gene is TRBJ1-1, the V gene TRBV11-2; D possibly corresponds to TRBD1 (6 bases). The CDR3 is made up of 13 amino acids. Germline V gives CDR1 SGHAT, CDR2 FQNNGV. V shed 6 bases and J shed 7 bases, with 15 bases lying between them. DNA of the CDR3: TGTGCCAGCAGTCTCACAGGGCAGATTGAAGCTTTCTTT. The encoded protein is CASSLTGQIEAFF.

The chain recombines TRBV12-3 or TRBV12-4 with TRBJ1-2; D may be TRBD1 (6 bases). The CDR3 is 15 amino acids. V shed 7 bases and J shed 4 bases, with 19 bases lying between them. The CDR3 loop is CASTGDGGRFYGYTF. Here the CDR3 DNA reads TGTGCCAGCACGGGCGATGGGGGCAGATTCTATGGCTACACCTTC.

This clonotype was seen more than once but under ten times. The chain is built from TRBV20-1 and TRBJ2-1; TRBD2 matches 11 bases. The CDR3 totals 15 residues. Germline values: CDR1 DFQATT, CDR2 SNEGSKA (reference sequence). J gave up 5 bases and V 5 bases, and 8 bases lay outside the gene matches. CDR3 in amino acids: CSAALAGGRDNEQFF. Written as DNA, the CDR3 is TGCAGTGCTGCCCTAGCGGGGGGACGTGACAATGAGCAGTTCTTC.

This clonotype has just a few counts. V is TRBV29-1 and J is TRBJ2-1; the match to TRBD1 covers 7 bases. The CDR3 loop spans 14 amino acids. Germline assignment: CDR1 SQVTM and CDR2 ANQGSEA. V shed 6 bases, J shed 4 bases, and the junction held 9 bases outside the gene matches. Written as DNA, the CDR3 is TGCAGCGTAGATACAGGGGAAGGTTACAATGAGCAGTTCTTC. Its protein product is CSVDTGEGYNEQFF.

This clonotype was found a few times. This chain links TRBV6-4 with TRBJ1-5; no definite D call. The CDR3 has 13 residues. Germline CDR1 MRHNA, CDR2 SNTAGT. With 2 bases removed from V and 1 base from J, the gap between germline ends came to 3 bases. The DNA for the CDR3 is TGTGCCAGCAGTGACAGGAGCAATCAGCCCCAGCATTTT. Encoded protein: CASSDRSNQPQHF.

The CDR3 DNA reads as TGTGCCAGCAGCTACACAGGGCCATTCTATGGCTACACCTTC. It codes for CASSYTGPFYGYTF. This chain connects TRBV7-2 to TRBJ1-2, with D maybe TRBD1 (6 bases). Germline CDR1 and CDR2: SGHTA and FQGNSA. The V gene lost 4 bases and the J gene lost 4 bases, with 13 bases spanning the gap. This CDR3 is 14 amino acids long.